The rows below give T cell receptor beta chains drawn from one sample of a study of blood T cell repertoires in COVID-19. Data came from immunoSEQ multiplex PCR; TCRdb stores just in-frame clones and leaves some out. The sample has approximately 200,000 clones, about 85% seen once. The sample was peripheral blood. These receptors all stem from a woman between 25 and 40 years old with active or convalescent COVID-19. Both conserved end residues are part of each CDR3. Fields, in order: J gene, clone size, V gene, D gene, CDR3 DNA, CDR3 protein. A D gene is named only where the DNA matches it firmly. Rows may omit the clone size; those that give it use once, few, many or a size class.

j_gene: TRBJ1-5; abundance: NA; v_gene: TRBV7-2; d_gene: TRBD1; CDR3nt: TGTGCCAGCAGCCCCACGGACAGGCTGAGCAATCAGCCCCAGCATTTT; CDR3aa: CASSPTDRLSNQPQHF
j_gene: TRBJ1-6; abundance: NA; v_gene: TRBV3-1/TRBV3-2; d_gene: TRBD1; CDR3nt: TGTGCCAGCAGCCAAGATGGGACAGGGATTAATTCACCCCTCCACTTT; CDR3aa: CASSQDGTGINSPLHF
j_gene: TRBJ1-5; abundance: NA; v_gene: TRBV5-5; d_gene: NA; CDR3nt: TGTGCCAGCAGTTTCGGACAGAAGCCCCAGCATTTT; CDR3aa: CASSFGQKPQHF
j_gene: TRBJ1-2; abundance: NA; v_gene: TRBV29-1; d_gene: TRBD1; CDR3nt: TGCAGCGTCATTGTTACGCCCGACAGGGCCTATGGCTACACCTTC; CDR3aa: CSVIVTPDRAYGYTF
j_gene: TRBJ2-5; abundance: NA; v_gene: TRBV5-4; d_gene: NA; CDR3nt: TGTGCCAGCAGCTTGTCCCGTCAGGGTGACGAGACCCAGTACTTC; CDR3aa: CASSLSRQGDETQYF
j_gene: TRBJ2-1; abundance: NA; v_gene: TRBV7-2; d_gene: TRBD2; CDR3nt: TGTGCCAGCAGCGACCCCACGGGGAGCGGGGACTCCTACAATGAGCAGTTCTTC; CDR3aa: CASSDPTGSGDSYNEQFF
j_gene: TRBJ2-1; abundance: NA; v_gene: TRBV5-1; d_gene: TRBD1; CDR3nt: TGCGCCAGCTCTACAGGGGCCTCCTACAATGAGCAGTTCTTC; CDR3aa: CASSTGASYNEQFF
j_gene: TRBJ1-6; abundance: NA; v_gene: TRBV2; d_gene: NA; CDR3nt: TGTGCCAGCAGAGCACAGGGTTCCTATAATTCACCCCTCTACTTT; CDR3aa: CASRAQGSYNSPLYF
j_gene: TRBJ1-4; abundance: few; v_gene: TRBV5-1; d_gene: NA; CDR3nt: TGCGCCAGCAGCTACGGGACTAGTAATGAAAAACTGTTTTTT; CDR3aa: CASSYGTSNEKLFF
j_gene: TRBJ2-3; abundance: NA; v_gene: TRBV11-3; d_gene: TRBD2; CDR3nt: TGTGCCAGCAGCTTAGGACTAGCGGGAGCATCAGATACGCAGTATTTT; CDR3aa: CASSLGLAGASDTQYF
j_gene: TRBJ1-1; abundance: NA; v_gene: TRBV5-4; d_gene: NA; CDR3nt: TGTGCCAGCAGCTTGGAAGACAGCGTTGAAGCTTTCTTT; CDR3aa: CASSLEDSVEAFF
j_gene: TRBJ2-1; abundance: NA; v_gene: TRBV12-3/TRBV12-4; d_gene: NA; CDR3nt: TGTGCCAGCAGTTTCGCTACTAGCCCTGAGCAGTTCTTC; CDR3aa: CASSFATSPEQFF
j_gene: TRBJ1-2; abundance: NA; v_gene: TRBV5-1; d_gene: TRBD1; CDR3nt: TGCGCCAGCACCCCGGGGGACAGGGGTAACTATGGCTACACCTTC; CDR3aa: CASTPGDRGNYGYTF
j_gene: TRBJ1-2; abundance: NA; v_gene: TRBV12-3/TRBV12-4; d_gene: NA; CDR3nt: TGTGCCAGCAGTTTAGGGAATAGCGGTGGCTACACCTTC; CDR3aa: CASSLGNSGGYTF
j_gene: TRBJ1-1; abundance: once; v_gene: TRBV2; d_gene: TRBD1; CDR3nt: TGTGCCAGCAAGACAGGGGGCACTGAAGCTTTCTTT; CDR3aa: CASKTGGTEAFF
j_gene: TRBJ1-1; abundance: NA; v_gene: TRBV27; d_gene: NA; CDR3nt: TGTGCCAGCAGTGGGAGGGACACTGAAGCTTTCTTT; CDR3aa: CASSGRDTEAFF
j_gene: TRBJ1-1; abundance: NA; v_gene: TRBV5-4; d_gene: NA; CDR3nt: TGTGCCAGCAGATTACAGTCCATGAACACTGAAGCTTTCTTT; CDR3aa: CASRLQSMNTEAFF
j_gene: TRBJ1-2; abundance: NA; v_gene: TRBV28; d_gene: NA; CDR3nt: TGTGCCAGCAGCCCCGAGGGCCCCGTAACTGCCTATGGCTACACCTTC; CDR3aa: CASSPEGPVTAYGYTF
j_gene: TRBJ1-1; abundance: NA; v_gene: TRBV28; d_gene: TRBD1; CDR3nt: TGTGCCAGCAGATCCGGGACAGTGAACACTGAAGCTTTCTTT; CDR3aa: CASRSGTVNTEAFF
j_gene: TRBJ1-1; abundance: NA; v_gene: TRBV15; d_gene: TRBD1; CDR3nt: TGTGCCACCAGTACAGGGGACACTGAAGCTTTCTTT; CDR3aa: CATSTGDTEAFF
j_gene: TRBJ1-2; abundance: few; v_gene: TRBV11-2; d_gene: NA; CDR3nt: TGTGCCAGCAGCTTCTACAAAGGGGGTGGAGAGGGCTACACCTTC; CDR3aa: CASSFYKGGGEGYTF
j_gene: TRBJ1-1; abundance: NA; v_gene: TRBV28; d_gene: NA; CDR3nt: TGTGCCAGCAGCCCGACTGCTATGAACACTGAAGCTTTCTTT; CDR3aa: CASSPTAMNTEAFF
j_gene: TRBJ1-3; abundance: NA; v_gene: TRBV28; d_gene: NA; CDR3nt: TGTGCCAGCAGTTTCAGGGGAGTGGGAAACACCATATATTTT; CDR3aa: CASSFRGVGNTIYF
j_gene: TRBJ2-3; abundance: many; v_gene: TRBV11-2; d_gene: TRBD2; CDR3nt: TGTGCCAGCAGCTTACTGGCGGGAGGCGCGTTCACACACGGAGATACGCAGTATTTT; CDR3aa: CASSLLAGGAFTHGDTQYF
j_gene: TRBJ1-1; abundance: NA; v_gene: TRBV25-1; d_gene: NA; CDR3nt: TGTGCCAGCAGTGAAGCAGGTAACAGGAGGAACACTGAAGCTTTCTTT; CDR3aa: CASSEAGNRRNTEAFF
j_gene: TRBJ1-6; abundance: NA; v_gene: TRBV19; d_gene: TRBD1; CDR3nt: TGTGCCAGTTCATATTCGGACAGGGTCAATTCACCCCTCCACTTT; CDR3aa: CASSYSDRVNSPLHF
j_gene: TRBJ1-2; abundance: NA; v_gene: TRBV5-4; d_gene: NA; CDR3nt: TGTGCCAGCAGCGGAGGAGACAGGTCCCTTGGCTACACCTTC; CDR3aa: CASSGGDRSLGYTF
j_gene: TRBJ1-2; abundance: NA; v_gene: TRBV6-5; d_gene: NA; CDR3nt: TGTGCCAGCAGGGCCGGGGGGGGCAGCTATGGCTACACCTTC; CDR3aa: CASRAGGGSYGYTF
j_gene: TRBJ2-7; abundance: NA; v_gene: TRBV7-9; d_gene: NA; CDR3nt: TGTGCCACCGCCGAGGCAGTGAGCTCCTACGAGCAGTACTTC; CDR3aa: CATAEAVSSYEQYF
j_gene: TRBJ1-2; abundance: NA; v_gene: TRBV29-1; d_gene: NA; CDR3nt: TGCAGCGCCGGACAGTCCCAAGGCTACACCTTC; CDR3aa: CSAGQSQGYTF
j_gene: TRBJ2-5; abundance: NA; v_gene: TRBV20-1; d_gene: NA; CDR3nt: TGCAGTGCTAGAGTCCGCGGGGCCCAGTACTTC; CDR3aa: CSARVRGAQYF
j_gene: TRBJ1-5; abundance: NA; v_gene: TRBV28; d_gene: NA; CDR3nt: TGTGCCAGCAGCGACTCCAATCAGCCCCAGCATTTT; CDR3aa: CASSDSNQPQHF
j_gene: TRBJ1-4; abundance: NA; v_gene: TRBV5-1; d_gene: TRBD1; CDR3nt: TGCGCCAGCAGGGGACAGGATAATGAAAAACTGTTTTTT; CDR3aa: CASRGQDNEKLFF
j_gene: TRBJ2-7; abundance: NA; v_gene: TRBV4-1; d_gene: NA; CDR3nt: TGCGCCAGCAGCCGACTGACGGGCTACGAGCAGTACTTC; CDR3aa: CASSRLTGYEQYF
j_gene: TRBJ2-1; abundance: NA; v_gene: TRBV4-1; d_gene: NA; CDR3nt: TGCGCCAGCAGCCAGACTAGTATTAATGAGCAGTTCTTC; CDR3aa: CASSQTSINEQFF
j_gene: TRBJ1-2; abundance: NA; v_gene: TRBV27; d_gene: TRBD1; CDR3nt: TGTGCCAGCAGTAGCGGGACAGGGTTTCGGGGCTATGGCTACACCTTC; CDR3aa: CASSSGTGFRGYGYTF
j_gene: TRBJ2-3; abundance: NA; v_gene: TRBV6-1; d_gene: NA; CDR3nt: TGTGCCAGCAGTGAAGCCACAACCACAGATACGCAGTATTTT; CDR3aa: CASSEATTTDTQYF
j_gene: TRBJ2-2; abundance: NA; v_gene: TRBV18; d_gene: TRBD1; CDR3nt: TGTGCCAGCTCACCAAGGACAGGGCATACCGGGGAGCTGTTTTTT; CDR3aa: CASSPRTGHTGELFF
j_gene: TRBJ2-2; abundance: NA; v_gene: TRBV18; d_gene: NA; CDR3nt: TGTGCCAGCTCCCGTACGGGTCGCACCGGGGAGCTGTTTTTT; CDR3aa: CASSRTGRTGELFF
j_gene: TRBJ2-3; abundance: NA; v_gene: TRBV9; d_gene: NA; CDR3nt: TGTGCCAGCAGCGGCCGGGACACCACCTCCGGGACGCAGTATTTT; CDR3aa: CASSGRDTTSGTQYF
j_gene: TRBJ1-3; abundance: few; v_gene: TRBV7-6; d_gene: TRBD1; CDR3nt: TGTGCCAGCAGCTTAAGGACAGGGGGCTTTGGAAACACCATATATTTT; CDR3aa: CASSLRTGGFGNTIYF
j_gene: TRBJ2-2; abundance: NA; v_gene: TRBV7-7; d_gene: TRBD2; CDR3nt: TGTGCTAGCAGCTTAGGTGTTAGCGGGGCGAACACCGGGGAGCTGTTTTTT; CDR3aa: CASSLGVSGANTGELFF
j_gene: TRBJ1-6; abundance: NA; v_gene: TRBV2; d_gene: NA; CDR3nt: TGTGCCAGCAGTGAAGACAGTAATTCACCCCTCCACTTT; CDR3aa: CASSEDSNSPLHF
j_gene: TRBJ2-3; abundance: NA; v_gene: TRBV4-1; d_gene: TRBD2; CDR3nt: TGCGCCAGCAGCCATAGGGGGGTTAGCGGGGGCCGGGTTGGGTCAGATACGCAGTATTTT; CDR3aa: CASSHRGVSGGRVGSDTQYF
j_gene: TRBJ1-6; abundance: NA; v_gene: TRBV12-3/TRBV12-4; d_gene: TRBD1; CDR3nt: TGTGCCAGCAGTCTAACAGGGGATTCACCCCTCCACTTT; CDR3aa: CASSLTGDSPLHF
j_gene: TRBJ2-1; abundance: NA; v_gene: TRBV9; d_gene: NA; CDR3nt: TGTGCCAGCAGCTCGCCTGGAGGGTACAATGAGCAGTTCTTC; CDR3aa: CASSSPGGYNEQFF
j_gene: TRBJ2-3; abundance: NA; v_gene: TRBV7-9; d_gene: NA; CDR3nt: TGTGCCAGCAGCATCGGGACAGATACGCAGTATTTT; CDR3aa: CASSIGTDTQYF
j_gene: TRBJ1-5; abundance: few; v_gene: TRBV4-2; d_gene: NA; CDR3nt: TGTGCCAGCAGCACTGGAGGGTTAAGCAATCAGCCCCAGCATTTT; CDR3aa: CASSTGGLSNQPQHF
j_gene: TRBJ2-3; abundance: NA; v_gene: TRBV7-8; d_gene: TRBD1; CDR3nt: TGTGCCAGCAGCCTGCGGACAGGCAGTGTTACGCAGTATTTT; CDR3aa: CASSLRTGSVTQYF
j_gene: TRBJ2-7; abundance: NA; v_gene: TRBV6-7; d_gene: TRBD1; CDR3nt: TGTGCCAGCCCAACGGGACAGCTTTTCTACGAGCAGTACTTC; CDR3aa: CASPTGQLFYEQYF
j_gene: TRBJ1-4; abundance: few; v_gene: TRBV6-5; d_gene: TRBD1; CDR3nt: TGTGCCAGCAAAGGACAGGGTTCATTGGATGAAAAACTGTTTTTT; CDR3aa: CASKGQGSLDEKLFF
j_gene: TRBJ2-7; abundance: NA; v_gene: TRBV27; d_gene: NA; CDR3nt: TGTGCCAGCAGTTTAGGGCCGGGGACCTACGAGCAGTACTTC; CDR3aa: CASSLGPGTYEQYF
j_gene: TRBJ1-4; abundance: NA; v_gene: TRBV19; d_gene: NA; CDR3nt: TGTGCCAGTAGGAGGACACACGGAAGGGAAAAACTGTTTTTT; CDR3aa: CASRRTHGREKLFF
j_gene: TRBJ1-5; abundance: NA; v_gene: TRBV29-1; d_gene: NA; CDR3nt: TGCAGCGTTGCACAGGGAGACCAGCCCCAGCATTTT; CDR3aa: CSVAQGDQPQHF
j_gene: TRBJ2-2; abundance: NA; v_gene: TRBV29-1; d_gene: TRBD2; CDR3nt: TGCAGCGTTGAGGGCCCTAGCGGGGGTAGGTGGACCGGGGAGCTGTTTTTT; CDR3aa: CSVEGPSGGRWTGELFF